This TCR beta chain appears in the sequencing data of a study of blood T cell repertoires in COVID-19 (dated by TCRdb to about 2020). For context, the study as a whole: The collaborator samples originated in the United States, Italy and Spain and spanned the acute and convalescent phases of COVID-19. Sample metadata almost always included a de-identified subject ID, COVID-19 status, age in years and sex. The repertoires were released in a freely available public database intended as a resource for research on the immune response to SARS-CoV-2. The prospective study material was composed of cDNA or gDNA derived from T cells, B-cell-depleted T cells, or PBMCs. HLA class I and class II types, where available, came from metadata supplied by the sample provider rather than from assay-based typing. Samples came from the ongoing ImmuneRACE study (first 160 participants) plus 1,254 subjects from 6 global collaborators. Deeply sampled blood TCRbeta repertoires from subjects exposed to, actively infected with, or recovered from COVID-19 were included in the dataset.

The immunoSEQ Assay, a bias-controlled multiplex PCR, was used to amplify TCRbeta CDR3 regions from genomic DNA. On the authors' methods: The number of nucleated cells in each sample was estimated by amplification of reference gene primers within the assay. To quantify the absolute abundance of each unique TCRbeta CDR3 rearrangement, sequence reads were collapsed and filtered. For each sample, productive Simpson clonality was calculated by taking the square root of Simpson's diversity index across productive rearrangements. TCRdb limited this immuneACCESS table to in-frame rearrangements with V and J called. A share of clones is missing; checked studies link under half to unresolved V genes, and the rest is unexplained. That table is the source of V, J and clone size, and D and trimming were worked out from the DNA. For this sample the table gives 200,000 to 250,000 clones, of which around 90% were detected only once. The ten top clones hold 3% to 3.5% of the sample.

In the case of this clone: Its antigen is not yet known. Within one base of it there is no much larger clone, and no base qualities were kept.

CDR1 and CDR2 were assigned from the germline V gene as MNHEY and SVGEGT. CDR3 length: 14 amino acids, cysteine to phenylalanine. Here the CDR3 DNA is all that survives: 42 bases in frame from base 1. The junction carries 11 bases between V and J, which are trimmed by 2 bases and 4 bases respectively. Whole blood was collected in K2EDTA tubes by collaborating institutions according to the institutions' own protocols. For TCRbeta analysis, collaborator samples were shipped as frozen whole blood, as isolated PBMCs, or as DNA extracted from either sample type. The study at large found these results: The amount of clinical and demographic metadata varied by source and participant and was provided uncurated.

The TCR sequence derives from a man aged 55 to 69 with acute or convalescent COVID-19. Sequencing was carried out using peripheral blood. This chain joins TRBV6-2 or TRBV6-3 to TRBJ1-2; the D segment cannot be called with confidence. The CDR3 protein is CASSYAIRSYGYTF. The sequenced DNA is TGTGCCAGCAGTTACGCGATCCGTAGCTATGGCTACACCTTC.